This T cell receptor beta chain was observed in a study of regulatory T cells in long-lasting Graves disease. This clonotype was seen repeatedly, ten times or more. CDR3 regions were amplified by Arm-PCR using iRepertoire HTBI primers to build TCR beta libraries. TCRdb re-called the multiplex PCR reads with MiXCR, one entry per CDR3 protein. The table lists some 330,000 distinct CDR3 sequences, over 9.5% of them singletons. The CDR3 has 17 residues. Germline V gives CDR1 SGHTA, CDR2 FQGNSA. The V end was cut by 4 bases, the J end by 7 bases, with 23 bases between. Time point denoted: newly diagnosed GD, antithyroid drugs for less than 3 months. RNA extracted from PBMCs served as the sequencing template. The same data also went into a second study, on T cells in Graves' hyperthyroidism and ophthalmopathy.

The receptor's source is a woman in her late teens or twenties with Graves disease. Source: peripheral blood mononuclear cells (PBMCs), taken at new diagnosis, from a patient treated with antithyroid drugs. V usage is TRBV7-2 and J usage is TRBJ2-1; D perhaps matches TRBD1 (5 bases). DNA for the CDR3: TGTGCCAGCAGCTACCCCCCCGGGCAGGGAATTAAAAATGAGCAGTTCTTC. Its protein is CASSYPPGQGIKNEQFF.